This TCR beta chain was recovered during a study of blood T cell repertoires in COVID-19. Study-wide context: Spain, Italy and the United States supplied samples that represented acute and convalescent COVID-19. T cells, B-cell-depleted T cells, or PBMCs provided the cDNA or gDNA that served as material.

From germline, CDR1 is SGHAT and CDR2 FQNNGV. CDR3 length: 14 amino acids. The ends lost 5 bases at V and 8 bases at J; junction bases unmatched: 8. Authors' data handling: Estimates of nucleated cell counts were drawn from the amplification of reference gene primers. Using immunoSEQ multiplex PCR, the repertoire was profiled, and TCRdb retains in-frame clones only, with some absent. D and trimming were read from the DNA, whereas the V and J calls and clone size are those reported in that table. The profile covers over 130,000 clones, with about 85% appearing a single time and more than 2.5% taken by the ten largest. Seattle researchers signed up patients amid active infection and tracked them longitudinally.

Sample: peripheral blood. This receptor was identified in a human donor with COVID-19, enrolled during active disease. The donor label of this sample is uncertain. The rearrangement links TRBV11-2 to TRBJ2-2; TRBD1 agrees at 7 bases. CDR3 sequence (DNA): TGTGCCAGCAGCCGCGGACAGGAAGAGGGGGAGCTGTTTTTT. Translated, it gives CASSRGQEEGELFF.